The 9 T cell receptor beta chains below were found in one sample sequenced in a study of blood T cell repertoires in COVID-19. This table comes from immunoSEQ multiplex PCR, and its TCRdb copy is limited to in-frame clones, with some not included. Among about 190,000 clones listed, roughly three quarters were seen once. Input material: peripheral blood. The receptor source for this set is a man aged 60-69 years with active or convalescent COVID-19.

This chain uses TRBV21-1 with TRBJ1-5; the listed D gene, TRBD1, was not tested against the DNA. TRBV21-1 is flagged as a pseudogene. This CDR3 has 17 amino acids. The CDR3 is CASSKGGGQGANQPQHF. The CDR3 DNA reads TGTGCCAGCAGCAAAGGGGGAGGACAGGGGGCTAATCAGCCCCAGCATTTT.

V gene TRBV29-1 combines with J gene TRBJ2-5, with D perhaps matching TRBD1 (6 bases). This CDR3 region has 11 residues. Per the germline V gene, CDR1 is SQVTM and CDR2 is ANQGSEA. V dropped 7 bases and J dropped 9 bases, with 15 bases sitting between them. CDR3 in amino acids: CSDQNRAPQYF. The CDR3 DNA follows: TGCAGCGATCAAAACAGGGCCCCCCAGTACTTC.

CDR3 sequence (DNA): TGTGCCAGCTCCCGGGACAGGGGAGGCCTGGAAAACGAGCAGTACTTC. Translated: CASSRDRGGLENEQYF. The J gene is TRBJ2-7, the V gene TRBV2, with 10 bases matching TRBD1. Germline V gene data show CDR1 as SNHLY and CDR2 as FYNNEI. The ends lost 8 bases at V and 5 bases at J; junction bases unmatched: 15. This CDR3 region has 16 residues. Using reference TRBV2 and TRBJ2-7 for the parts outside the CDR3, the full variable domain is EPEVTQTPSHQVTQMGQEVILRCVPISNHLYFYWYRQILGQKVEFLVSFYNNEISEKSEIFDDQFSVERPDGSNFTLKIRSTKLEDSAMYFCASSRDRGGLENEQYFGPGTRLTVT.

This clone was seen once. The chain has TRBV6-2 or TRBV6-3 and TRBJ1-5, with D hard to call. CDR1 and CDR2 (germline): MNHEY, SVGEGT. Trimming took off 0 bases at V and 7 bases at J, with 13 bases between the two ends. The length of the CDR3 is 15 residues. This CDR3 reads CASSYSRRTGQPQHF. The DNA for the CDR3 is TGTGCCAGCAGTTACTCAAGGAGAACGGGGCAGCCCCAGCATTTT.

The rearrangement uses TRBV5-1 and TRBJ2-7, with a possible D match to TRBD2 (6 bases). CDR3 length equals 13 residues. The germline V and J ends were trimmed by 0 bases and 7 bases, with 11 bases remaining between them. CDR1 is SGHRS, CDR2 YFSETQ, per germline. This chain's CDR3 is CASSLGGRLEQYF. CDR3 coding DNA: TGCGCCAGCAGCTTGGGGGGGAGGTTGGAGCAGTACTTC.

This clone was observed a single time. The chain carries TRBV6-5 and TRBJ1-6, with no clear D. This CDR3 has 16 residues. V lost 0 bases and J lost 0, with 6 bases in between. The germline V gene has CDR1 MNHEY and CDR2 SVGAGI. CDR3 loop: CASSYSESSYNSPLHF. CDR3 bases: TGTGCCAGCAGTTACTCGGAGAGCTCCTATAATTCACCCCTCCACTTT.

V is TRBV24-1 and J is TRBJ2-2; 7 bases map to TRBD1. Germline V gene sequence: CDR1 KGHDR, CDR2 SFDVKD. With V trimmed by 9 bases and J by 0 bases, 9 bases remained unmatched. The CDR3 loop spans 16 amino acids. CDR3: CATSLSGTANTGELFF. DNA of the CDR3: TGTGCCACCTCTTTATCCGGGACAGCGAACACCGGGGAGCTGTTTTTT.

This clone came up a few times. The gene calls are TRBV7-9 and TRBJ2-4, with 16 bases matching TRBD2. V lost 5 bases, J lost 6 bases, and 10 bases stayed unmatched. Germline V gene lookup returns CDR1 SEHNR and CDR2 FQNEAQ (reference sequence). The CDR3 extends over 18 amino acids. Written as DNA, the CDR3 is TGTGCCAGCAGCCCTATGGGGGGACTAGCGGGAGGGTTAAACATTCAGTACTTC. Protein product: CASSPMGGLAGGLNIQYF.

The rearrangement joins TRBV7-3 to TRBJ1-1, with 8 positions matching TRBD1. V lost 4 bases and J lost 1; bases outside the gene matches: 5. From germline, CDR1 is SGHTA and CDR2 FQGTGA. The CDR3 covers 15 residues. In DNA form, the CDR3 reads TGTGCCAGCAGCTCGACAGGGGCCGCGAACACTGAAGCTTTCTTT. This gives the protein CASSSTGAANTEAFF.